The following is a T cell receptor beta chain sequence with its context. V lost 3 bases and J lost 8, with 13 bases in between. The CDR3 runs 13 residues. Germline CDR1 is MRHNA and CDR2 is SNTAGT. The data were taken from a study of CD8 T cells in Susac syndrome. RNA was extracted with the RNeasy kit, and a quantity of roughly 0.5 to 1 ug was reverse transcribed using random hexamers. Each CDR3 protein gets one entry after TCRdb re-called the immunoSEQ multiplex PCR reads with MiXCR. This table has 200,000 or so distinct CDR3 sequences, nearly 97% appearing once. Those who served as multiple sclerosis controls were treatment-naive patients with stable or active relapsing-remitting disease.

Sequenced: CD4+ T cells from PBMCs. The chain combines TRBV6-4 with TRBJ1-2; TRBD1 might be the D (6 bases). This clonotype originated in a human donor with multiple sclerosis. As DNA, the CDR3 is TGTGCCAGCAGTGAATTCGCAGGGGTAGGCTACACCTTC. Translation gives CASSEFAGVGYTF.